The sequence of this T cell receptor beta chain was determined in a study of blood T cell repertoires in COVID-19. Study overall: The United States, Italy and Spain were the sources of the acute and convalescent COVID-19 samples.

This CDR3 contains 12 residues. Germline V gene lookup returns CDR1 SGHDT and CDR2 YYEEEE. Turning to this clone: A read error may produce the germline difference seen at one junction end.

Original data processing: Amplification from reference gene primers served as the basis for estimated nucleated cell counts. Assay: immunoSEQ multiplex PCR; the TCRdb copy retains only in-frame clones and omits some. D and trimming come from the DNA, and the V and J calls and clone size come from that table. The data contain about 70,000 clones, approximately 79% of them singletons. The specimen sequenced was peripheral blood. This receptor was identified in a woman aged 55-70 years with acute or convalescent COVID-19. This chain connects TRBV5-6 to TRBJ1-1; D remains ambiguous. The CDR3 nucleotides read TGTGCCAGCAGCTCCTTCAACAGTGAAGCTTTCTTT. It yields the protein CASSSFNSEAFF.